The 12 T cell receptor beta chains below all came from one sample that was sequenced in a study of OX40 agonist ivuxolimab in advanced cancers. Measured with immunoSEQ multiplex PCR; TCRdb has only the in-frame clones, and not every one. The sample lists about 75,000 clones; about 85% were seen once. The specimen comprised CD4+ or CD8+ T cells sorted from blood, sampled in a trial of the OX40 agonist ivuxolimab. The source of these receptors is an adult with an advanced solid tumor such as melanoma, head and neck, liver or kidney cancer.

This clone showed up just a few times. The chain joins TRBV7-9 to TRBJ1-2; D uncertain. The CDR3 totals 14 residues. Germline V gene lookup returns CDR1 SEHNR and CDR2 FQNEAQ (reference sequence). V was shortened by 5 bases and J by 0 bases, with 10 bases between the two germline ends. As DNA, the CDR3 is TGTGCCAGCAGCCCCGCCGGGACTAACTATGGCTACACCTTC. Protein sequence: CASSPAGTNYGYTF.

The genes are TRBV4-1 and TRBJ2-2, with no clear D. Germline CDR1 is MGHRA and CDR2 is YSYEKL. The CDR3 is made up of 14 amino acids. Between the trimmed V and J ends, which lost 2 bases and 6 bases, there was a span of 10 bases. The CDR3: CASSQRKAAGELFF. CDR3 sequence (DNA): TGCGCCAGCAGCCAACGGAAGGCTGCCGGGGAGCTGTTTTTT.

This clone has more than one count but fewer than ten. The V gene is TRBV9, the J gene TRBJ2-5, with 10 bases matching TRBD2. The CDR3 loop spans 17 amino acids. CDR1 is SGDLS and CDR2 is YYNGEE in the germline V gene. The J segment lost 0 bases and the V segment lost 0 bases, leaving 5 bases of the junction unmatched. The DNA of the CDR3 is TGTGCCAGCAGCGTAGGTCTAGCGGGAGCCCACCAAGAGACCCAGTACTTC. Protein sequence: CASSVGLAGAHQETQYF. Complete variable domain (other parts from reference TRBV9 and TRBJ2-5): DSGVTQTPKHLITATGQRVTLRCSPRSGDLSVYWYQQSLDQGLQFLIQYYNGEERAKGNILERFSAQQFPDLHSELNLSSLELGDSALYFCASSVGLAGAHQETQYFGPGTRLLVL.

V is TRBV6-5 and J is TRBJ1-4; TRBD1 is a possible D gene (6 bases). The CDR3 totals 15 residues. V was shortened by 1 base and J by 7 bases, with 13 bases between the two germline ends. Germline CDR1 is MNHEY and CDR2 is SVGAGI. The DNA of the CDR3 is TGTGCCAGCAGTTACTTGGGGGCTGCCGGTGAAAAACTGTTTTTT. Protein product: CASSYLGAAGEKLFF.

The chain joins TRBV5-6 to TRBJ2-3; 9 bases align to TRBD1. V lost 2 bases, J lost 4 bases, and 2 bases stayed unmatched. Per germline, CDR1 SGHDT and CDR2 YYEEEE. The CDR3 loop spans 14 amino acids. The CDR3 coding sequence is TGTGCCAGCAGCTTACAGGGGGCCGCAGATACGCAGTATTTT. This translates into CASSLQGAADTQYF.

A word on this clone: This specimen includes other DNA sequences encoding the same CDR3. The chain employs TRBV19 and TRBJ1-4; possible D gene TRBD1, 5 bases. The germline V gene encodes CDR1 LNHDA and CDR2 SQIVND (reference sequence). This CDR3 has 12 residues. The V end was cut by 5 bases, the J end by 6 bases, with 7 bases between. The CDR3 coding sequence is TGTGCCAGTAGTGGGACTCATGAAAAACTGTTTTTT. Amino acids: CASSGTHEKLFF.

The rearrangement uses TRBV9 and TRBJ2-5, with D possibly TRBD2 on 6 matching bases. The CDR3 loop spans 15 amino acids. The germline V and J ends were trimmed by 3 bases and 2 bases, with 14 bases remaining between them. CDR1 and CDR2 (germline): SGDLS, YYNGEE. In nucleotides, the CDR3 is TGTGCCAGCAGCGCCGGGAGCGGGTTTCAAGAGACCCAGTACTTC. It is translated as CASSAGSGFQETQYF.

Note on this clone: The junction does not match germline at one end; this may be a read error. The rearrangement links TRBV7-7 to TRBJ2-5, with 10 bases that match TRBD1. The J call is in doubt because the DNA end fits TRBJ2-7 better. This CDR3 region has 16 residues. Germline V gene lookup returns CDR1 SSHAT and CDR2 FNYEAQ (reference sequence). In DNA, the CDR3 is TGTGCTAGCAGCCCCCGGACAGGGGGTAACTACGACGAGCAGTACTTC. As protein: CASSPRTGGNYDEQYF.

A single count supports this clone. This chain uses TRBV19 with TRBJ2-1; 11 nucleotides line up with TRBD2. V lost 5 bases, J lost 2 bases, and 2 bases stayed unmatched. Germline-derived CDR1 and CDR2 are LNHDA and SQIVND (reference sequence). The CDR3 extends over 15 amino acids. The CDR3 reads CASSVSGRAYNEQFF. Written as DNA, the CDR3 is TGTGCCAGTAGTGTTAGCGGGAGGGCCTACAATGAGCAGTTCTTC.

This clone was seen once. V and J are TRBV2 and TRBJ2-3, with TRBD1 matching over 7 bases. Looked up from germline, CDR1 is SNHLY and CDR2 is FYNNEI. This CDR3 comprises 17 residues. J lost 0 bases, V lost 6 bases, and 12 bases had no gene match. The CDR3 loop reads CASRYRATGASTDTQYF. The CDR3 nucleotides read TGTGCCAGCAGGTATCGGGCCACAGGGGCTAGCACAGATACGCAGTATTTT.

The chain recombines TRBV6-1 with TRBJ1-3; maybe TRBD1 (6 bases). V lost 4 bases and J 2 bases, leaving 12 bases between the germline ends. CDR1 and CDR2 (germline): MNHNS, SASEGT. This CDR3 has 15 residues. CDR3: CASSGGRGPGNTIYF. The CDR3 bases are TGTGCCAGCAGTGGGGGCAGGGGACCTGGAAACACCATATATTTT.

CDR3 amino acids: CASSLAGETQYF. The DNA of the CDR3 is TGTGCCAGCAGCCTGGCAGGGGAGACCCAGTACTTC. This chain uses TRBV5-4 with TRBJ2-5; D is possibly TRBD1 (5 bases). The V gene's germline CDR1 is SGHNT and CDR2 YYREEE (reference sequence). V lost 4 bases to trimming and J lost 5 bases, with 9 bases between them. The CDR3 is 12 amino acids.